These T cell receptor beta chains were read from a single sample in a study of T cell responses to AZD1222 COVID-19 vaccine. This table comes from immunoSEQ multiplex PCR, and its TCRdb copy is limited to in-frame clones, with some not included. The sample lists over 130,000 clones, about 91% occurring once. The source was peripheral blood, collected on day 0 of AZD1222 vaccination. These receptors came from an adult in good health. CDR3s include the opening cysteine and the closing phenylalanine or tryptophan. A D gene is named only where the DNA matches it firmly. Clone size is stated in some rows and not others, as once, few, many or a class when expanded.

TRBD1	TRBV12-3/TRBV12-4	.	TRBJ2-7	12	TGTGCCAGCCAGGACAGGGGTTACGAGCAGTACTTC	CASQDRGYEQYF
TRBD1	TRBV7-7	.	TRBJ1-3	18	TGTGCTAGCAGCTTCGGGGACAGCTCAAATTCCTCTGGAAACACCATATATTTT	CASSFGDSSNSSGNTIYF
.	TRBV6-5	.	TRBJ2-1	16	TGTGCCAGCAGTTATTCGACCCGGCTAGCGAGGAATGAGCAGTTCTTC	CASSYSTRLARNEQFF
.	TRBV6-5	.	TRBJ1-1	14	TGTGCCAGCAGTTCAAGGGGACGGAACACTGAAGCTTTCTTT	CASSSRGRNTEAFF
.	TRBV30	.	TRBJ2-3	15	TGTGCCTGGAGTGTCGGCGATTCTAGCACAGATACGCAGTATTTT	CAWSVGDSSTDTQYF
.	TRBV27	.	TRBJ2-5	15	TGTGCCAGCAGTTCTCTTACCGCAGCTCAAGAGACCCAGTACTTC	CASSSLTAAQETQYF
.	TRBV7-6	.	TRBJ1-1	17	TGTGCCAGCAGCTTAAACTTTCAGGGACTTATGAACACTGAAGCTTTCTTT	CASSLNFQGLMNTEAFF
TRBD1	TRBV28	once	TRBJ1-6	15	TGTGCCAGCAGTTTAGTACAGGGGGGTAATTCACCCCTCCACTTT	CASSLVQGGNSPLHF
TRBD2	TRBV10-1	.	TRBJ2-7	13	TGCGCCAGCAGCAGCGGGAGGGATTACGAGCAGTACTTC	CASSSGRDYEQYF
TRBD1	TRBV6-6	.	TRBJ1-2	14	TGTGCCAGCAGATCGACAGGGCTAAACTATGGCTACACCTTC	CASRSTGLNYGYTF
TRBD2	TRBV18	.	TRBJ2-5	16	TGTGCCAGCTCACCAAGGCTAGCGGGAGCCCAAGAGACCCAGTACTTC	CASSPRLAGAQETQYF
TRBD1	TRBV14	few	TRBJ1-1	14	TGTGCCAGCAGCCAAGCACAGGGGGGCACTGAAGCTTTCTTT	CASSQAQGGTEAFF
.	TRBV15	.	TRBJ2-1	18	TGTGCCACCAGCCCGGTCCACTCTGCCGGGAGACTCTACAATGAGCAGTTCTTC	CATSPVHSAGRLYNEQFF
.	TRBV29-1	.	TRBJ1-2	12	TGCAGCGTTGAGTCACAGGGAGGTGGCTACACCTTC	CSVESQGGGYTF
.	TRBV27	.	TRBJ1-6	16	TGTGCCAGCAGCATAGGACGAGTCTCCTATAATTCACCCCTCCACTTT	CASSIGRVSYNSPLHF
TRBD2	TRBV11-2	.	TRBJ2-7	17	TGTGCCAGCAGCTCGATCCTTCGGAAGCGGGAGACATACGAGCAGTACTTC	CASSSILRKRETYEQYF
.	TRBV6-1	few	TRBJ1-6	14	TGTGCCAGCAGTGAAGCGCCGCGTAATTCACCCCTCCACTTT	CASSEAPRNSPLHF
TRBD2	TRBV7-2	.	TRBJ2-1	16	TGTGCCAGCAGCTTAGAAATTAGCGGGAGTTTCTATGAGCAGTTCTTC	CASSLEISGSFYEQFF
.	TRBV19	.	TRBJ1-1	15	TGTGCCAGTATCTATAGGCAGGGGACGAACACTGAAGCTTTCTTT	CASIYRQGTNTEAFF
.	TRBV27	.	TRBJ1-5	19	TGTGCCAGCAGTCCTCTTAAGGGGTTGGGGTTGGCTGGCAATCAGCCCCAGCATTTT	CASSPLKGLGLAGNQPQHF
.	TRBV3-1/TRBV3-2	.	TRBJ1-2	15	TGTGCCAGCAGCCCCCTGGGGAGGTGGGATGCTGGCTACACCTTC	CASSPLGRWDAGYTF
.	TRBV19	.	TRBJ1-3	14	TGTGCCAGTAGTATCCTAAGCTCTGGAAACACCATATATTTT	CASSILSSGNTIYF
.	TRBV24-1	.	TRBJ1-2	12	TGTGCCACCAGTCGTTACAGGGATCGCTACACCTTC	CATSRYRDRYTF
.	TRBV6-6	.	TRBJ1-3	16	TGTGCCAGCAAATTACTCGACGGAGTGAGTGGAAACACCATATATTTT	CASKLLDGVSGNTIYF
TRBD2	TRBV6-5	.	TRBJ2-1	16	TGTGCCAGCAGTTACGGTCCAGCGGGGGGATACAATGAGCAGTTCTTC	CASSYGPAGGYNEQFF
.	TRBV19	.	TRBJ1-5	15	TGTGCCAGTAGTATAGACAGGGGCGGCAATCAGCCCCAGCATTTT	CASSIDRGGNQPQHF